Listed below are T cell receptor beta chains from one sample, sequenced in a study of T cell repertoires in cytomegalovirus infection. From the reads, TCRdb called clonotypes with MiXCR, one entry per CDR3 protein. Of 350,000 to 500,000 distinct CDR3 sequences in the sample, around 32% were seen once. Sequences were obtained from PBMCs. The receptor source for this set is a human donor in good health (CMV status not recorded). Some clones in this sample may be carry-over from other donors' samples. Each CDR3 is given with its conserved first and last residue. D genes are given only for firm matches. The listing skips clone size in some rows; elsewhere it reads once, few, many or a size class.

J gene | clone size | D gene | V gene | CDR3 protein | CDR3 DNA
TRBJ2-2 | NA | NA | TRBV5-6 | CASSETPGELFF | TGTGCCAGCAGCGAGACCCCCGGGGAGCTGTTTTTT
TRBJ1-2 | NA | TRBD1 | TRBV27 | CASSSPGQGSWGYTF | TGTGCCAGCAGTTCCCCGGGACAGGGGTCGTGGGGCTACACCTTC
TRBJ2-1 | few | TRBD2 | TRBV27 | CASSSQLAHNEQFF | TGTGCCAGCAGTTCCCAACTAGCGCACAATGAGCAGTTCTTC
TRBJ2-2 | NA | NA | TRBV19 | CASNPQNTGAGELFF | TGTGCCAGTAACCCACAAAATACAGGTGCCGGGGAGCTGTTTTTT
TRBJ2-1 | NA | TRBD2 | TRBV20-1 | CSARRTSGYNEQFF | TGCAGTGCTAGAAGGACTAGCGGTTACAATGAGCAGTTCTTC
TRBJ1-2 | few | NA | TRBV6-2/TRBV6-3 | CASSSSTVGYTF | TGTGCCAGCAGCTCCTCGACAGTTGGCTACACCTTC
TRBJ1-4 | NA | NA | TRBV4-1 | CASSPVTGSRANEKLFF | TGCGCCAGCAGCCCTGTAACAGGATCAAGGGCAAATGAAAAACTGTTTTTT
TRBJ1-2 | few | NA | TRBV6-6 | CASLLMGAQGYTF | TGTGCCAGCCTACTCATGGGGGCGCAGGGCTACACCTTC
TRBJ2-1 | many | NA | TRBV7-2 | CASSLDSDLGQFF | TGTGCCAGCAGCTTAGACTCAGACCTGGGGCAGTTCTTC
TRBJ1-5 | NA | NA | TRBV7-6 | CASSLLRTGQPQHF | TGTGCCAGCAGCTTACTCCGGACCGGGCAGCCCCAGCATTTT
TRBJ2-2 | few | NA | TRBV5-1 | CASSLDGTNTGELFF | TGCGCCAGCAGCTTGGACGGTACGAACACCGGGGAGCTGTTTTTT
TRBJ2-7 | few | NA | TRBV6-6 | CASSYTVGGYEQYF | TGTGCCAGCAGTTACACCGTCGGCGGGTACGAGCAGTACTTC
TRBJ2-6 | few | NA | TRBV5-1 | CASRRETGANVLTF | TGCGCCAGCAGACGAGAGACTGGGGCCAACGTCCTGACTTTC
TRBJ2-7 | NA | NA | TRBV18 | CASSPPSGQTYEQYF | TGTGCCAGCTCACCACCTTCAGGACAAACCTACGAGCAGTACTTC
TRBJ2-7 | few | NA | TRBV28 | CASIPTGFVSYEQYF | TGTGCCAGCATCCCAACAGGGTTTGTTTCATACGAGCAGTACTTC
TRBJ2-1 | few | TRBD2 | TRBV7-9 | CASSPPQRGANEQFF | TGTGCCAGCAGCCCCCCCCAGCGGGGGGCGAATGAGCAGTTCTTC
TRBJ2-5 | many | NA | TRBV7-3 | CASSRSDQETQYF | TGTGCCAGCAGCCGATCGGACCAAGAGACCCAGTACTTC
TRBJ1-2 | NA | TRBD1 | TRBV28 | CASSGRQGITHGYTF | TGTGCCAGCAGTGGTCGACAGGGAATTACCCATGGCTACACCTTC
TRBJ1-5 | many | TRBD1 | TRBV28 | CASSHRGQGNQPQHF | TGTGCCAGCAGTCACCGGGGACAGGGGAATCAGCCCCAGCATTTT
TRBJ2-1 | NA | TRBD2 | TRBV11-2 | CASSLGIAGYSYNEQFF | TGTGCCAGCAGCTTAGGGATAGCGGGGTACTCCTACAATGAGCAGTTCTTC
TRBJ2-3 | NA | TRBD2 | TRBV11-2 | CASSLGLAGGVHTQYF | TGTGCCAGCAGCCTGGGACTAGCGGGGGGAGTTCATACGCAGTATTTT
TRBJ1-1 | NA | NA | TRBV5-1 | CASSLTHMNTEAFF | TGCGCCAGCAGCTTGACTCACATGAACACTGAAGCTTTCTTT
TRBJ2-7 | many | NA | TRBV7-9 | CASSPGAKGDYEQYF | TGTGCCAGCAGTCCCGGGGCCAAGGGGGACTACGAGCAGTACTTC
TRBJ2-7 | NA | NA | TRBV11-2 | CASSSLSGGLYEQYF | TGTGCCAGCAGCTCCCTTTCCGGGGGCCTTTACGAGCAGTACTTC
TRBJ2-7 | few | NA | TRBV4-3 | CASSQDRDSEYEQYF | TGCGCCAGCAGCCAAGATAGGGACTCGGAGTACGAGCAGTACTTC
TRBJ1-5 | many | NA | TRBV7-2 | CASSLSKNQPQHF | TGTGCCAGCAGCTTATCCAAGAATCAGCCCCAGCATTTT
TRBJ1-6 | few | NA | TRBV6-6 | CASRLDVGSPLHF | TGTGCCAGCAGGCTGGACGTAGGGTCACCCCTCCACTTT
TRBJ1-1 | NA | TRBD1 | TRBV27 | CASSFNDRGSEAFF | TGTGCCAGCAGTTTTAATGACAGGGGCAGTGAAGCTTTCTTT
TRBJ1-1 | few | TRBD1 | TRBV7-9 | CASSLIPVFRGKTEAFF | TGTGCCAGCAGCTTAATCCCCGTGTTCAGGGGGAAGACTGAAGCTTTCTTT
TRBJ1-1 | once | NA | TRBV19 | CAAGPAEAFF | TGTGCCGCGGGGCCTGCCGAAGCTTTCTTT
TRBJ1-3 | few | TRBD1 | TRBV18 | CASSPRDRVTGNTIYF | TGTGCCAGCTCACCGAGGGACAGGGTCACTGGAAACACCATATATTTT
TRBJ2-2 | NA | TRBD1 | TRBV6-8 | CATIRQGMNTGELFF | TGTGCCACCATTCGACAGGGGATGAACACCGGGGAGCTGTTTTTT
TRBJ1-2 | NA | NA | TRBV6-2/TRBV6-3 | CASSIRGYVYTF | TGTGCCAGCAGCATCAGGGGCTATGTCTACACCTTC
TRBJ2-1 | few | NA | TRBV19 | CASSINRDGEQFF | TGTGCCAGTAGTATAAACAGGGACGGGGAGCAGTTCTTC
TRBJ2-2 | NA | NA | TRBV12-5 | CASGWQGSGELFF | TGTGCTAGTGGTTGGCAGGGTTCCGGGGAGCTGTTTTTT
TRBJ1-4 | few | TRBD1 | TRBV5-4 | CASSSGGVVRSANEKLFF | TGTGCCAGCAGTTCAGGGGGAGTCGTGAGATCAGCTAATGAAAAACTGTTTTTT
TRBJ2-3 | few | NA | TRBV27 | CASKRGDTQYF | TGTGCCAGCAAGAGGGGAGATACGCAGTATTTT
TRBJ2-2 | few | NA | TRBV28 | CAARGAVVGAGELFF | TGTGCCGCTCGAGGAGCTGTTGTGGGGGCCGGGGAGCTGTTTTTT
TRBJ1-6 | NA | TRBD1 | TRBV11-2 | CASSLARTGTYNSPLHF | TGTGCCAGCAGCTTAGCGAGGACAGGGACGTATAATTCACCCCTCCACTTT
TRBJ1-1 | few | TRBD1 | TRBV11-2 | CASSLGYDRVNTEAFF | TGTGCCAGCAGCTTAGGGTATGACAGGGTGAACACTGAAGCTTTCTTT
TRBJ1-3 | few | NA | TRBV5-1 | CASRLEFSGNTIYF | TGCGCCAGCAGGTTGGAGTTCTCTGGAAACACCATATATTTT
TRBJ2-1 | many | NA | TRBV7-8 | CASSLRELGEQFF | TGTGCCAGCAGCTTAAGGGAGTTGGGTGAGCAGTTCTTC